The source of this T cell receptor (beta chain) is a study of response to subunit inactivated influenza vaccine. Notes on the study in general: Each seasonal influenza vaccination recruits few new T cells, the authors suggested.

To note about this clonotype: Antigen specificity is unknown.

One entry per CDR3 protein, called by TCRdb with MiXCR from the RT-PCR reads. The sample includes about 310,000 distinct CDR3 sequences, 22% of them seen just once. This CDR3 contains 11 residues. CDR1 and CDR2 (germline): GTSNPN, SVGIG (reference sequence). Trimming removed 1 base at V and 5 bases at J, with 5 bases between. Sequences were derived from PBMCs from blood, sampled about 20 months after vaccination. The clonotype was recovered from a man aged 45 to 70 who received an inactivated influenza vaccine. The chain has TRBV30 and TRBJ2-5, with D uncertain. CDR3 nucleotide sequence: TGTGCCTGGAGTGGTTTGGAGACCCAGTACTTC. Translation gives CAWSGLETQYF. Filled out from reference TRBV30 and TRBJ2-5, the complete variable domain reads SQTIHQWPATLVQPVGSPLSLECTVEGTSNPNLYWYRQAAGRGLQLLFYSVGIGQISSEVPQNLSASRPQDRQFILSSKKLLLSDSGFYLCAWSGLETQYFGPGTRLLVL.